One and the same sample provided the 30 T cell receptor beta chains below, sequenced in a study of CD8+CD57+ T cells in acquired aplastic anemia. Genomic DNA served as template for TCR beta VDJ and CDR3 profiling. One entry per CDR3 protein results from TCRdb running MiXCR on the reads. The table records 150,000 or so distinct CDR3 sequences, about 50% of them present only once. Previously, flow cytometry had revealed CD8+CD57+ cell expansion in the patients chosen for sequencing. Sequencing was carried out using sorted CD4+, CD8+, or CD8+CD57+ T cells (not recorded which) from PBMCs. The receptors were gathered from a human donor with aplastic anemia.

This rearrangement joins TRBV2 to TRBJ2-7; D ambiguous. V was clipped by 4 bases and J by 2 bases, with 6 bases between them. Germline CDR1 reads SNHLY; CDR2 reads FYNNEI. This CDR3 contains 12 residues. The CDR3 DNA reads TGTGCCAGCAGTGCCGCAACCTACGAGCAGTACTTC. Translation: CASSAATYEQYF. Full variable domain (outside the CDR3, taken from reference TRBV2 and TRBJ2-7): EPEVTQTPSHQVTQMGQEVILRCVPISNHLYFYWYRQILGQKVEFLVSFYNNEISEKSEIFDDQFSVERPDGSNFTLKIRSTKLEDSAMYFCASSAATYEQYFGPGTRLTVT.

Points on this clonotype: With a much larger clone just one base away, this may be a read error. The CDR3, as DNA: TGTGCCAGCAGCTTGGTTGAGACCTGCACAGATACGCAGTATTTT. It encodes CASSLVETCTDTQYF. V gene TRBV13 combines with J gene TRBJ2-3; no reliable D call. Germline lookup yields CDR1 PRHDT and CDR2 FYEKMQ (reference sequence). This CDR3 is built from 15 residues. With 3 bases removed from V and 1 base from J, the gap between germline ends came to 11 bases.

With respect to this clonotype: The junction and the germline gene differ at one end; a read error may be behind it. This chain joins TRBV20-1 and TRBJ2-1; D unresolved. Germline lookup yields CDR1 DFQATT and CDR2 SNEGSKA (reference sequence). The CDR3 is made up of 11 amino acids. The DNA for the CDR3 is TGCAGTGCTCCATTGCTTGCCCGAAGCGTCTTC. This translates into CSAPLLARSVF.

The V and J genes are TRBV24-1 and TRBJ2-3, with D possibly TRBD1 on 5 matching bases. Per the germline V gene, CDR1 is KGHDR and CDR2 is SFDVKD. V was shortened by 5 bases and J by 1 base, with 18 bases between the two germline ends. This CDR3 is built from 17 residues. CDR3 region: CATSVGWGASGTDTQYF. The CDR3 DNA reads TGTGCCACCAGTGTGGGCTGGGGCGCATCCGGCACAGATACGCAGTATTTT.

This chain joins TRBV15 and TRBJ2-7; 11 positions agree with TRBD2. Germline lookup yields CDR1 LNHNV and CDR2 YYDKDF (reference sequence). This CDR3 is 17 amino acids long. V shed 1 base, J shed 4 bases, and the junction held 9 bases outside the gene matches. In DNA form, the CDR3 reads TGTGCCACCAGCAGAGTGTCTAGCGGGAGGATATGGTACGAGCAGTACTTC. This codes for CATSRVSSGRIWYEQYF.

This clonotype was counted a few times. J is TRBJ1-6 and V is TRBV6-5; D is undetermined. Germline V gives CDR1 MNHEY, CDR2 SVGAGI. Trimming took off 4 bases at V and 7 bases at J, with 2 bases between the two ends. There are 11 residues in the CDR3. The DNA for the CDR3 is TGTGCCAGCAGTTCCAATTCACCCCTCCACTTT. Translating it yields CASSSNSPLHF.

This chain uses TRBV2 with TRBJ1-6, with 10 positions matching TRBD1. Losses at the gene ends were 4 bases for V and 10 bases for J; bases not matched to a gene: 4. The CDR3 is made up of 14 amino acids. The V gene's germline CDR1 is SNHLY and CDR2 FYNNEI. The CDR3 region is CASSGQGARSPLHF. The CDR3 coding sequence is TGTGCCAGCAGTGGACAGGGGGCAAGGTCACCCCTCCACTTT. Full variable domain (remainder filled in from reference TRBV2 and TRBJ1-6): EPEVTQTPSHQVTQMGQEVILRCVPISNHLYFYWYRQILGQKVEFLVSFYNNEISEKSEIFDDQFSVERPDGSNFTLKIRSTKLEDSAMYFCASSGQGARSPLHFGNGTRLTVT.

The V and J genes are TRBV29-1 and TRBJ1-4; unclear D gene. CDR1 is SQVTM and CDR2 is ANQGSEA in the germline V gene. Deletions cut 0 bases from V and 8 bases from J, with 7 bases between. The CDR3 runs 12 residues. CDR3 DNA sequence: TGCAGCGTTGAAGAACATTCCGAAAAACTGTTTTTT. Translated: CSVEEHSEKLFF.

As for this clonotype: Since no conserved phenylalanine or tryptophan closes the CDR3, a read error is the likely cause. No DNA is shown, since the ends of the CDR3 on it are uncertain; the CDR3 is the one TCRdb lists. The chain uses TRBV7-6 and TRBJ2-7; the D segment call TRBD2 is taken from the table without a DNA check. Germline loops: CDR1 SGHVS, CDR2 FNYEAQ. The CDR3 numbers 8 amino acids, ends counted. CDR3 loop: CASSLESR.

As for this clonotype: One junction end disagrees with the germline gene, perhaps due to a read error. J is TRBJ2-1 and V is TRBV5-8, with D perhaps matching TRBD2 (6 bases). Germline loops: CDR1 SGHTS, CDR2 YDEGEE. CDR3 length: 13 residues. The DNA for the CDR3 is TGTGCCCCCACGGGGGACTCCTACGATGAGCAGTTCTTC. Translating gives CAPTGDSYDEQFF.

In this sample, this clonotype turned up a few times. The chain combines TRBV3-1 with TRBJ1-1, with a tentative D call TRBD1 (6 bases). The CDR3 contains 16 residues. The V and J ends lost 2 bases and 1 base respectively, with 14 bases between them. CDR1 is LGHDT and CDR2 is YNNKEL in the germline V gene (reference sequence). The CDR3 sequence is CASSQQNRAGNTEAFF. The DNA of the CDR3 is TGTGCCAGCAGCCAACAGAACAGGGCGGGGAACACTGAAGCTTTCTTT.

This clonotype was recorded many times. This chain joins TRBV27 and TRBJ2-5; D remains ambiguous. Looked up from germline, CDR1 is MNHEY and CDR2 is SMNVEV (reference sequence). V gave up 1 base and J gave up 4 bases, with 7 bases separating them. The CDR3 covers 13 residues. CDR3 sequence (DNA): TGTGCCAGCAGTTTATTATTCGGAGAGACCCAGTACTTC. It codes for CASSLLFGETQYF.

This chain uses TRBV15 with TRBJ2-3, with no clear D. CDR3 length: 15 amino acids. The germline V gene has CDR1 LNHNV and CDR2 YYDKDF (reference sequence). Trimming cost V 4 bases and J 2 bases, with 13 bases left between them. In DNA form, the CDR3 reads TGTGCCACCAGCAATGGGCAGGAGAACACAGATACGCAGTATTTT. Its protein is CATSNGQENTDTQYF.

This clonotype was observed at least ten times. This chain uses TRBV5-6 with TRBJ1-1, with D possibly TRBD1 on 6 matching bases. Between the trimmed V and J ends, which lost 2 bases and 0 bases, there was a span of 11 bases. The length of the CDR3 is 15 residues. CDR1 is SGHDT, CDR2 YYEEEE, per germline. The CDR3 nucleotides are TGTGCCAGCAGCTTAGGGGGGTTTATGAACACTGAAGCTTTCTTT. This codes for CASSLGGFMNTEAFF.

The V gene is TRBV10-3, the J gene TRBJ2-3, with D unresolved. The V end lost 7 bases, the J end lost 3 bases, and 11 bases lay between the germline ends. Germline CDR1 reads ENHRY; CDR2 reads SYGVKD. This CDR3 region has 13 residues. CDR3 in amino acids: CAIMSEWTDTQYF. The CDR3 DNA reads TGTGCCATCATGTCAGAGTGGACAGATACGCAGTATTTT.

Ten or more counts support this clonotype. The junction does not match germline at one end; this may be a read error. The chain has TRBV7-7 and TRBJ2-1; the D gene is possibly TRBD2 (5 bases). This CDR3 has 14 amino acids. Germline CDR1 and CDR2: SSHAT and FNYEAQ (reference sequence). This CDR3 is CASSLETGTDEQFF. CDR3 sequence (DNA): TGTGCTAGCAGCTTAGAAACGGGAACGGACGAGCAGTTCTTC.

The J gene is TRBJ2-7, the V gene TRBV11-2, with 9 bases aligning to TRBD2. J lost 0 bases, V lost 4 bases, and 7 bases had no gene match. Germline V gives CDR1 SGHAT, CDR2 FQNNGV. The CDR3 is 16 amino acids. DNA of the CDR3: TGTGCCAGCAGCTCCCTCGGTAGCGGGGGCTCCTACGAGCAGTACTTC. It encodes CASSSLGSGGSYEQYF.

The chain uses TRBV20-1 and TRBJ2-1; no clear D. Between the trimmed V and J ends, which lost 6 bases and 11 bases, there was a span of 11 bases. CDR3 length equals 10 residues. Germline CDR1 DFQATT, CDR2 SNEGSKA (reference sequence). The CDR3 here is CSASPVQQFF. CDR3 nucleotides: TGCAGTGCATCGCCCGTTCAGCAGTTCTTC.

This rearrangement joins TRBV7-9 to TRBJ1-3; no clear D gene. V was cut by 5 bases and J by 3 bases, with 8 bases left in between. Germline assignment: CDR1 SEHNR and CDR2 FQNEAQ (reference sequence). The CDR3 covers 13 residues. The CDR3 sequence: CASSHGGGNTIYF. CDR3 bases: TGTGCCAGCAGCCACGGAGGTGGAAACACCATATATTTT. Variable domain in full (rest from reference TRBV7-9 and TRBJ1-3): DTGVSQNPRHKITKRGQNVTFRCDPISEHNRLYWYRQTLGQGPEFLTYFQNEAQLEKSRLLSDRFSAERPKGSFSTLEIQRTEQGDSAMYLCASSHGGGNTIYFGEGSWLTVV.

CDR3 nucleotide sequence: TGTGCCAGCAGTGAAAGGGGCGCCTGGGGCTACACCTTC. Amino acid sequence: CASSERGAWGYTF. This chain uses TRBV2 with TRBJ1-2, with a possible D match to TRBD1 (5 bases). V gave up 2 bases and J gave up 8 bases, with 12 bases separating them. This CDR3 has 13 amino acids. Germline V CDR1 and CDR2: SNHLY, FYNNEI.

This clonotype was seen more than once but under ten times. The J gene is TRBJ2-3, the V gene TRBV25-1; 12 nucleotides agree with TRBD2. There are 13 residues in the CDR3. J lost 5 bases, V lost 8 bases, and 2 bases had no gene match. The germline CDR1 and CDR2 sequences are MGHDK and SYGVNS. The CDR3 bases are TGTGCCAGCGGACTAGCGGGAAGAGATACGCAGTATTTT. Translation gives CASGLAGRDTQYF.

This clonotype was seen at least ten times. This chain joins TRBV12-3 or TRBV12-4 and TRBJ1-5; D unclear. Trimming stripped 5 bases from V and 0 bases from J, with 8 bases between. This CDR3 is 14 amino acids long. The CDR3 protein is CASSPAYSNQPQHF. The CDR3 DNA reads TGTGCCAGCAGTCCAGCTTATAGCAATCAGCCCCAGCATTTT.

This clonotype occurred many times. This chain joins TRBV5-5 and TRBJ2-1, with D unresolved. CDR3 length equals 13 residues. CDR1 is SGHKS and CDR2 is YYEKEE in the germline V gene (reference sequence). V gave up 2 bases and J gave up 4 bases, with 7 bases separating them. The CDR3 sequence is CASSLVTYNEQFF. CDR3 coding DNA: TGTGCCAGCAGCTTAGTAACTTACAATGAGCAGTTCTTC.

This clonotype has a count of ten or more. V is TRBV19 and J is TRBJ2-7; the D gene is possibly TRBD2 (5 bases). The germline CDR1 and CDR2 sequences are LNHDA and SQIVND (reference sequence). Trimming took 5 bases from V and 4 from J, leaving 15 bases between them. There are 14 residues in the CDR3. The CDR3 region has the DNA TGTGCCAGTAGTCCCACCGGCCGGACTTACGAGCAGTACTTC. It is translated as CASSPTGRTYEQYF.

This chain joins TRBV19 and TRBJ2-5, with D unresolved. Trimming removed 6 bases at V and 2 bases at J, with 10 bases between. Germline CDR1 reads LNHDA; CDR2 reads SQIVND (reference sequence). This CDR3 spans 13 amino acids. CDR3 region: CASRYPSQETQYF. CDR3 DNA sequence: TGTGCCAGTAGATATCCCTCGCAAGAGACCCAGTACTTC. The full variable domain, completed using reference TRBV19 and TRBJ2-5, is DGGITQSPKYLFRKEGQNVTLSCEQNLNHDAMYWYRQDPGQGLRLIYYSQIVNDFQKGDIAEGYSVSREKKESFPLTVTSAQKNPTAFYLCASRYPSQETQYFGPGTRLLVL.

The V call is TRBV19, the J call TRBJ2-1, with a possible D match to TRBD2 (7 bases). The germline V gene encodes CDR1 LNHDA and CDR2 SQIVND (reference sequence). The length of the CDR3 is 14 residues. Trimming left V 7 bases short and J 8 bases short, with 18 bases between. Here the CDR3 reads CASIGGGGFYEQFF. CDR3 bases: TGTGCCAGTATTGGGGGGGGCGGTTTCTATGAGCAGTTCTTC.

In its sample, this clonotype is medium-sized. The chain carries TRBV4-1 and TRBJ2-5; the match to TRBD2 covers 9 bases. After removal of 1 base from V and 1 base from J, the junction contained 7 bases not matched to a gene. The CDR3 covers 17 residues. Germline CDR1 and CDR2: MGHRA and YSYEKL. This CDR3 is CASSQVLGLARQETQYF. The CDR3, as DNA: TGCGCCAGCAGCCAAGTCTTGGGACTAGCCCGCCAAGAGACCCAGTACTTC.

The chain is built from TRBV2 and TRBJ2-3; 9 nucleotides agree with TRBD1. Germline CDR1 SNHLY, CDR2 FYNNEI. Unmatched junction bases numbered 7, after V lost 4 bases and J lost 8 bases. This CDR3 is 14 amino acids long. As DNA, the CDR3 is TGTGCCAGCAGTGGGGGACAGGGACGCGGTACGCAGTATTTT. Its translation: CASSGGQGRGTQYF.

V usage is TRBV10-3 and J usage is TRBJ1-6; D is uncertain. The CDR3 contains 14 residues. Germline V CDR1 and CDR2: ENHRY, SYGVKD. The ends were cut back, 2 bases at V and 13 bases at J, with 15 bases in the middle. CDR3 protein: CAISEAAPVGPLHF. The DNA of the CDR3 is TGTGCCATCAGTGAGGCAGCCCCGGTGGGGCCCCTCCACTTT.

This clonotype was found a few times. The genes are TRBV15 and TRBJ2-1; D not certain. This CDR3 has 13 amino acids. Germline-derived CDR1 and CDR2 are LNHNV and YYDKDF (reference sequence). V was clipped by 7 bases and J by 4 bases, with 11 bases between them. CDR3 region: CATTSPTYNEQFF. CDR3 nucleotides: TGTGCCACCACCAGTCCCACGTACAATGAGCAGTTCTTC.